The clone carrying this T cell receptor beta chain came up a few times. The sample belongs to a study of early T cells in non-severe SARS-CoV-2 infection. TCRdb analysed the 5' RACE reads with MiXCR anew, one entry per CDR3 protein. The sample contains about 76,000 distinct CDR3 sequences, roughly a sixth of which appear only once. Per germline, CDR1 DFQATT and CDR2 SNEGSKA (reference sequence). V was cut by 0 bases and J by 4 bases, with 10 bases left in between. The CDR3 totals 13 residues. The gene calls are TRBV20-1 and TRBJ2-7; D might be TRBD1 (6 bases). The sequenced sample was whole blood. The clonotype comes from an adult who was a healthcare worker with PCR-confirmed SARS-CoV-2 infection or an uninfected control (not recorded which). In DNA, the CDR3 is TGCAGTGCTAGAGACCCAACAGGGTACGAGCAGTACTTC. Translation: CSARDPTGYEQYF.